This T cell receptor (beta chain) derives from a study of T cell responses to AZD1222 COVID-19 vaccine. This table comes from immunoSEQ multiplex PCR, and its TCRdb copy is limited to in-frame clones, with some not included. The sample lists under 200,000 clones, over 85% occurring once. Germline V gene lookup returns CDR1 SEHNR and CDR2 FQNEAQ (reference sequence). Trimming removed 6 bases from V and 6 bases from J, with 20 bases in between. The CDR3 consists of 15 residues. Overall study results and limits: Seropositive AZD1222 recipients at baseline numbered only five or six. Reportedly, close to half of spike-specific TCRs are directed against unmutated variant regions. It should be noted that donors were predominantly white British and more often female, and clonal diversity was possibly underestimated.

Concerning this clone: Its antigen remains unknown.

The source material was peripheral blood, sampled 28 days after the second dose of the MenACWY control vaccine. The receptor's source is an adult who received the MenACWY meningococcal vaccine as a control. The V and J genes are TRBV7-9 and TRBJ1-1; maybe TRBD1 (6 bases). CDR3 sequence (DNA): TGTGCCAGCAGTTCCACAGGGACCTTTAAGGCTGAAGCTTTCTTT. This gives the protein CASSSTGTFKAEAFF.